The 29 T cell receptor beta chains given below trace back to one sample, sequenced in a study of cytomegalovirus exposure and HLA in healthy donors. Use of 60 Vbeta and 13 Jbeta primers characterized the PCR. Assay: immunoSEQ multiplex PCR; the TCRdb copy retains only in-frame clones and omits some. The data hold under 200,000 clones, with 10% to 15% observed a single time. Sequenced material: PBMCs. The receptors were sampled from a man aged 50 or older in good health and CMV-seropositive.

A few counts support this clone. The chain uses TRBV27 and TRBJ2-1; TRBD1 aligns across 9 bases. This CDR3 has 17 residues. V trimming: 7 bases; J trimming: 4 bases; junction bases outside the gene matches: 14. Germline CDR1 and CDR2: MNHEY and SMNVEV (reference sequence). CDR3 nucleotides: TGTGCCAGCACCTCCCTGGGGGGGACAGGGTTTTACAATGAGCAGTTCTTC. Its protein is CASTSLGGTGFYNEQFF.

This rearrangement joins TRBV9 to TRBJ1-4, with D unclear. CDR1 SGDLS and CDR2 YYNGEE come from the germline V gene. The CDR3 totals 13 residues. V was pared by 1 base and J by 8 bases, with 9 bases between. The CDR3 sequence: CASSVQVDEKLFF. CDR3 nucleotides: TGTGCCAGCAGCGTACAGGTAGACGAAAAACTGTTTTTT.

This clone was seen more than once but under ten times. Compared with germline, one end of the junction differs, possibly owing to a read error. The genes are TRBV5-4 and TRBJ1-1; 7 bases are shared with TRBD1. Germline V gene lookup returns CDR1 SGHNT and CDR2 YYREEE (reference sequence). The CDR3 is 13 residues long. CDR3 in DNA: TGTGCCAGCAGCCCAACAGGGGACACTGAAGCTTCCTTT. This codes for CASSPTGDTEASF.

The genes are TRBV28 and TRBJ1-1; 9 bases map to TRBD1. CDR3 length: 15 amino acids. V shed 5 bases, J shed 1 base, and the junction held 5 bases outside the gene matches. Germline V lookup: CDR1 MDHEN, CDR2 SYDVKM. The CDR3 region is CASSPPGQGNTEAFF. The CDR3 bases are TGTGCCAGCAGTCCCCCGGGACAGGGGAACACTGAAGCTTTCTTT.

This sequence joins TRBV7-3 and TRBJ2-3; 11 positions match TRBD2. The CDR3 extends over 16 amino acids. V dropped 2 bases and J dropped 3; count of bases not matched to a gene: 4. Germline V lookup: CDR1 SGHTA, CDR2 FQGTGA. The CDR3 is CASSLGSGGATDTQYF. CDR3 sequence (DNA): TGTGCCAGCAGCTTAGGTAGCGGGGGGGCGACAGATACGCAGTATTTT.

This clone was observed a handful of times. The rearrangement uses TRBV6-1 and TRBJ2-3; a weak D match, TRBD2 (5 bases). The CDR3 loop spans 14 amino acids. The germline gives CDR1 MNHNS, CDR2 SASEGT. V lost 11 bases to trimming and J lost 5 bases, with 20 bases between them. Written as DNA, the CDR3 is TGTGCCTGCCGACCCGCCTGGAGGATAGATACGCAGTATTTT. Protein product: CACRPAWRIDTQYF.

The gene calls are TRBV4-3 and TRBJ2-1; 14 nucleotides align to TRBD2. The germline gives CDR1 LGHNA, CDR2 YSLEER. The CDR3 extends over 17 amino acids. With V trimmed by 4 bases and J by 4 bases, 6 bases remained unmatched. The CDR3 here is CASSRRLAGGNYNEQFF. As DNA, the CDR3 is TGCGCCAGCAGCCGCCGACTAGCGGGGGGGAATTACAATGAGCAGTTCTTC.

The rearrangement uses TRBV29-1 and TRBJ2-5, with 14 nucleotides matching TRBD2. This CDR3 has 17 residues. V lost 8 bases, J lost 5 bases, and 16 bases stayed unmatched. CDR1 is SQVTM and CDR2 is ANQGSEA in the germline V gene. The chain's CDR3 is CSFSPGTSGGRLETQYF. CDR3 nucleotides: TGCAGCTTCTCCCCCGGGACTAGCGGGGGCCGCCTGGAGACCCAGTACTTC.

This sequence joins TRBV11-3 and TRBJ2-7; TRBD1 agrees at 10 bases. The V gene end was trimmed by 11 bases and the J gene end by 4 bases; junction bases not matched to a gene: 5. Germline V gives CDR1 SGHNT, CDR2 YENEEA. This CDR3 has 12 residues. CDR3 sequence reads: CAPGTGEYEQYF. The DNA for the CDR3 is TGTGCCCCCGGGACAGGGGAATACGAGCAGTACTTC.

This clone showed up just a few times. The V and J genes are TRBV30 and TRBJ1-5; TRBD1 might be the D (5 bases). The germline V gene encodes CDR1 GTSNPN and CDR2 SVGIG (reference sequence). V lost 0 bases and J lost 4, with 19 bases in between. The CDR3 has 17 residues. CDR3 sequence reads: CAWSVSWSGGGNQPQHF. The CDR3 coding sequence is TGTGCCTGGAGTGTGAGCTGGTCGGGGGGTGGAAATCAGCCCCAGCATTTT.

V is TRBV25-1 and J is TRBJ2-6; 7 nucleotides align to TRBD1. Per germline, CDR1 MGHDK and CDR2 SYGVNS. This CDR3 has 15 residues. J gave up 2 bases and V 5 bases, and 3 bases lay outside the gene matches. In DNA, the CDR3 is TGTGCCAGCAGTTCGCAGGGGGCTGGGGCCAACGTCCTGACTTTC. Amino acids: CASSSQGAGANVLTF. The full variable domain, rest sourced from reference TRBV25-1 and TRBJ2-6, is EADIYQTPRYLVIGTGKKITLECSQTMGHDKMYWYQQDPGMELHLIHYSYGVNSTEKGDLSSESTVSRIRTEHFPLTLESARPSHTSQYLCASSSQGAGANVLTFGAGSRLTVL.

Comment on this clone: The same CDR3 arises from other DNA sequences in this sample as well. The V and J genes are TRBV2 and TRBJ1-6, with a tentative D call TRBD1 (6 bases). Germline CDR1 reads SNHLY; CDR2 reads FYNNEI. The ends were cut back, 3 bases at V and 8 bases at J, with 14 bases in the middle. The CDR3 is made up of 15 amino acids. The CDR3 DNA reads TGTGCCAGCAGTGAGGCAGGGGTTTTGGATTCACCCCTCCACTTT. It translates to CASSEAGVLDSPLHF. Together with reference TRBV2 and TRBJ1-6, the CDR3 gives the full variable domain: EPEVTQTPSHQVTQMGQEVILRCVPISNHLYFYWYRQILGQKVEFLVSFYNNEISEKSEIFDDQFSVERPDGSNFTLKIRSTKLEDSAMYFCASSEAGVLDSPLHFGNGTRLTVT.

This chain joins TRBV5-1 and TRBJ2-1, with TRBD2 identical over 12 bases. The CDR3 loop spans 21 amino acids. Per the germline V gene, CDR1 is SGHRS and CDR2 is YFSETQ. V lost 4 bases, J lost 5 bases, and 22 bases stayed unmatched. The CDR3 nucleotides read TGCGCCAGCAGCCTCAGGGGGCGCAGGCTAGCGGGGGGGTCCTTGAACAATGAGCAGTTCTTC. It encodes CASSLRGRRLAGGSLNNEQFF.

In this sample, this clone turned up a few times. V and J are TRBV6-6 and TRBJ1-6; TRBD1 matches at 7 bases. The CDR3 contains 14 residues. Unmatched junction bases numbered 6, after V lost 6 bases and J lost 7 bases. CDR1 is MNHNY, CDR2 SVGAGI, per germline (reference sequence). The CDR3 sequence is CASSSGQSNSPLHF. CDR3 nucleotides: TGTGCCAGCAGCTCGGGACAGTCAAATTCACCCCTCCACTTT.

CDR3 in DNA: TGTGCCAGCAGCTGGGTAGCGAGCTCCTACAATGAGCAGTTCTTC. Residues: CASSWVASSYNEQFF. The chain has TRBV5-6 and TRBJ2-1, with TRBD2 as a possible D gene (5 bases). V dropped 3 bases and J dropped 0 bases, with 10 bases sitting between them. This CDR3 is 15 amino acids long. Per germline, CDR1 SGHDT and CDR2 YYEEEE.

In its sample, this clone was seen a few times. This sequence joins TRBV6-6 and TRBJ2-1, with 8 bases matching TRBD2. The CDR3 has 16 amino acids. The junction had 7 bases not matched to a gene; V was cut back by 6 bases and J by 0 bases. The germline V gene has CDR1 MNHNY and CDR2 SVGAGI (reference sequence). CDR3 sequence (DNA): TGTGCCAGCAGCCCCGGGAGGGTAAGCTCCTACAATGAGCAGTTCTTC. This encodes CASSPGRVSSYNEQFF.

This clone has just a few counts. The chain employs TRBV29-1 and TRBJ1-5; D unresolved. The ends were cut back, 6 bases at V and 2 bases at J, with 8 bases in the middle. This CDR3 spans 12 amino acids. CDR1 and CDR2 (germline): SQVTM, ANQGSEA. In DNA, the CDR3 is TGCAGCGTACTAATAGGCAATCAGCCCCAGCATTTT. Translation: CSVLIGNQPQHF.

This clone has only a few counts. The chain employs TRBV4-3 and TRBJ2-1; D ambiguous. The ends were cut back, 4 bases at V and 7 bases at J, with 11 bases in the middle. The CDR3 contains 13 residues. Germline V gives CDR1 LGHNA, CDR2 YSLEER. This CDR3 is CASSRLSRNEQFF. DNA of the CDR3: TGCGCCAGCAGCCGCCTCTCGCGAAATGAGCAGTTCTTC.

This clone was picked up a small number of times. This chain links TRBV5-1 with TRBJ1-1, with D unresolved. The germline V gene has CDR1 SGHRS and CDR2 YFSETQ. CDR3 length: 15 residues. The germline V and J ends were trimmed by 4 bases and 3 bases, with 16 bases remaining between them. This CDR3 reads CASSVTPKADTEAFF. The CDR3 region has the DNA TGCGCCAGCAGCGTAACACCTAAGGCGGACACTGAAGCTTTCTTT.

This clone has just a few counts. This rearrangement joins TRBV5-1 to TRBJ2-5; D is possibly TRBD1 (5 bases). CDR3 length equals 12 residues. V lost 0 bases and J 5 bases, leaving 5 bases between the germline ends. Germline V gene sequence: CDR1 SGHRS, CDR2 YFSETQ. CDR3 amino acids: CASSLEGETQYF. DNA for the CDR3: TGCGCCAGCAGCTTGGAGGGGGAGACCCAGTACTTC.

The chain couples TRBV5-6 to TRBJ1-5, with a weak D call TRBD1 (6 bases). V was shortened by 0 bases and J by 3 bases, with 7 bases between the two germline ends. Germline V gene data show CDR1 as SGHDT and CDR2 as YYEEEE. This CDR3 region has 14 residues. CDR3 amino acids: CASSLGQVNQPQHF. The CDR3, as DNA: TGTGCCAGCAGCTTGGGACAGGTCAATCAGCCCCAGCATTTT.

This clone has more than one count but fewer than ten. In DNA form, the CDR3 reads TGTGCCAGCAGCTTTAAGCTAGCGGGGGGCAAAGAGACCCAGTACTTC. The encoded protein is CASSFKLAGGKETQYF. The rearrangement links TRBV11-3 to TRBJ2-5, with 11 positions matching TRBD2. J lost 3 bases, V lost 3 bases, and 6 bases had no gene match. The germline V gene has CDR1 SGHNT and CDR2 YENEEA. The CDR3 extends over 16 amino acids.

This clone was picked up a small number of times. Additional DNA sequences in this sample encode the identical CDR3. The chain joins TRBV12-5 to TRBJ2-7, with D unclear. The CDR3 consists of 13 residues. Germline CDR1 and CDR2: LGHNT and FRNRAP. With 1 base removed from V and 4 bases from J, the gap between germline ends came to 8 bases. The CDR3 nucleotides are TGTGCTAGTGGTTTGGGGGTGAGGTACGAGCAGTACTTC. Translation: CASGLGVRYEQYF.

This clone was seen a handful of times. The rearrangement links TRBV5-1 to TRBJ2-5; a possible D gene is TRBD1 (6 bases). Looked up from germline, CDR1 is SGHRS and CDR2 is YFSETQ. Between the trimmed V and J ends, which lost 3 bases and 3 bases, there was a span of 9 bases. This CDR3 spans 13 amino acids. CDR3 DNA sequence: TGCGCCAGCAGCTCACAGGGTAAAGAGACCCAGTACTTC. Amino acids: CASSSQGKETQYF. Using reference TRBV5-1 and TRBJ2-5 for the parts outside the CDR3, the full variable domain is KAGVTQTPRYLIKTRGQQVTLSCSPISGHRSVSWYQQTPGQGLQFLFEYFSETQRNKGNFPGRFSGRQFSNSRSEMNVSTLELGDSALYLCASSSQGKETQYFGPGTRLLVL.

In its sample, this clone was seen a few times. This chain connects TRBV6-6 to TRBJ2-7, with 9 bases that match TRBD1. Per germline, CDR1 MNHNY and CDR2 SVGAGI (reference sequence). V lost 6 bases, J lost 6 bases, and 12 bases stayed unmatched. CDR3 length: 15 amino acids. CDR3 loop: CASRAERDRVAEQYV. CDR3 nucleotide sequence: TGTGCCAGCAGGGCGGAAAGGGACAGGGTGGCCGAGCAGTACGTC.

V is TRBV11-3 and J is TRBJ1-4; 10 nucleotides match TRBD1. The junction had 6 bases not matched to a gene; V was cut back by 2 bases and J by 0 bases. From germline, CDR1 is SGHNT and CDR2 YENEEA. The CDR3 has 18 amino acids. CDR3 residues: CASSLRTGGIATNEKLFF. CDR3 in DNA: TGTGCCAGCAGCTTACGGACAGGGGGGATTGCAACTAATGAAAAACTGTTTTTT.

This clone was observed a few times. The chain recombines TRBV19 with TRBJ1-4; a weak D match, TRBD1 (6 bases). Germline V CDR1 and CDR2: LNHDA, SQIVND (reference sequence). V gave up 6 bases and J gave up 6 bases, with 14 bases separating them. This CDR3 has 14 amino acids. The CDR3 bases are TGTGCCAGTAGAAGGGGGAAGGACGATGAAAAACTGTTTTTT. Protein: CASRRGKDDEKLFF. Filled out from reference TRBV19 and TRBJ1-4, the complete variable domain reads DGGITQSPKYLFRKEGQNVTLSCEQNLNHDAMYWYRQDPGQGLRLIYYSQIVNDFQKGDIAEGYSVSREKKESFPLTVTSAQKNPTAFYLCASRRGKDDEKLFFGSGTQLSVL.

The chain uses TRBV6-1 and TRBJ1-3; 7 nucleotides align to TRBD1. The V segment lost 3 bases and the J segment 1 base; nucleotides outside the gene matches: 6. CDR3 length: 16 residues. Germline V gene sequence: CDR1 MNHNS, CDR2 SASEGT. In DNA, the CDR3 is TGTGCCAGCAGTGAGACAGGGAGCGCATCTGGAAACACCATATATTTT. Residues: CASSETGSASGNTIYF.

The V and J genes are TRBV4-2 and TRBJ1-3; D uncertain. The CDR3 sequence is 15 residues long. Trimming took off 4 bases at V and 0 bases at J, with 10 bases between the two ends. Germline V gene sequence: CDR1 LGHNA, CDR2 YNFKEQ. The CDR3, as DNA: TGTGCCAGCAGCCGAGGGAGCATCTCTGGAAACACCATATATTTT. Its protein product is CASSRGSISGNTIYF.